Each of the 18 T cell receptor beta chains below was sequenced from the same sample in a study of blood T cell repertoires in COVID-19. Measured with immunoSEQ multiplex PCR; TCRdb has only the in-frame clones, and not every one. The table has about 140,000 clones, 80% to 85% seen once. What was sequenced was peripheral blood. The receptors stem from a human donor in a cohort sampled during active COVID-19.

This sequence joins TRBV3-1 (or the pseudogene TRBV3-2) and TRBJ2-5; 12 bases map to TRBD2. V lost 8 bases and J lost 2; bases outside the gene matches: 12. Germline V CDR1 and CDR2: LGHDT, YNNKEL (reference sequence). This CDR3 contains 17 residues. CDR3 in amino acids: CASSPASGGAGQETQYF. The DNA for the CDR3 is TGTGCCAGCTCCCCGGCTAGCGGGGGGGCCGGGCAAGAGACCCAGTACTTC.

A few counts support this clone. The chain uses TRBV5-4 and TRBJ2-2; D might be TRBD1 (6 bases). The CDR3 is 15 amino acids. V lost 0 bases, J lost 1 base, and 7 bases lay in between. Germline loops: CDR1 SGHNT, CDR2 YYREEE (reference sequence). CDR3 region: CASSLGQVNTGELFF. The CDR3 coding sequence is TGTGCCAGCAGCTTGGGACAGGTGAACACCGGGGAGCTGTTTTTT.

This clone was found a few times. An end of the junction does not agree with germline; a read error may underlie this. J is TRBJ2-2 and V is TRBV7-7; possibly TRBD1 for D (6 bases). Germline V gives CDR1 SSHAT, CDR2 FNYEAQ (reference sequence). CDR3 length equals 17 residues. This chain's CDR3 is CASSSREAGAVAGELFF. The CDR3 region has the DNA TGTGCTAGCAGCTCCCGCGAGGCAGGGGCGGTGGCCGGGGAGCTGTTTTTT.

The chain employs TRBV18 and TRBJ1-1, with TRBD1 matching 10 bases. The CDR3 consists of 16 residues. The ends lost 3 bases at V and 0 bases at J; junction bases unmatched: 4. Germline CDR1 reads KGHSH; CDR2 reads LQKENI. The CDR3 nucleotides read TGTGCCAGCTCACCCCGGACAGGGGGTTTGAACACTGAAGCTTTCTTT. This translates into CASSPRTGGLNTEAFF. Full variable domain (missing parts from reference TRBV18 and TRBJ1-1): NAGVMQNPRHLVRRRGQEARLRCSPMKGHSHVYWYRQLPEEGLKFMVYLQKENIIDESGMPKERFSAEFPKEGPSILRIQQVVRGDSAAYFCASSPRTGGLNTEAFFGQGTRLTVV.

V usage is TRBV19 and J usage is TRBJ2-7, with D perhaps TRBD1 (6 bases). The CDR3 loop spans 16 amino acids. CDR1 LNHDA and CDR2 SQIVND come from the germline V gene (reference sequence). V lost 4 bases to trimming and J lost 4 bases, with 20 bases between them. The CDR3 protein is CASSKGDDRLQYEQYF. CDR3 nucleotide sequence: TGTGCCAGTAGTAAGGGGGACGACAGGCTACAGTACGAGCAGTACTTC.

This clone was picked up a small number of times. The gene calls are TRBV19 and TRBJ1-1; 7 nucleotides agree with TRBD1. V lost 7 bases and J lost 5; bases outside the gene matches: 10. The CDR3 totals 14 residues. CDR1 LNHDA and CDR2 SQIVND come from the germline V gene (reference sequence). CDR3 amino acids: CASTHPGGRTEAFF. The CDR3 DNA sequence: TGTGCCAGTACGCACCCAGGGGGTCGGACTGAAGCTTTCTTT.

The J gene is TRBJ2-7, the V gene TRBV6-1; D is undetermined. The germline CDR1 and CDR2 sequences are MNHNS and SASEGT. The CDR3 runs 13 residues. The V gene lost 2 bases and the J gene lost 3 bases, with 8 bases spanning the gap. The CDR3 DNA reads as TGTGCCAGCAGTGAATCACGACTCTACGAGCAGTACTTC. Residues: CASSESRLYEQYF.

The table lists this clone with a count of one. This chain uses TRBV28 with TRBJ2-7; possible D gene TRBD1, 5 bases. The ends were cut back, 7 bases at V and 2 bases at J, with 12 bases in the middle. Germline V gene data show CDR1 as MDHEN and CDR2 as SYDVKM. CDR3 length equals 13 residues. CDR3 sequence (DNA): TGTGCCAGCAATGTGGGGCCTGCCTACGAGCAGTACTTC. This codes for CASNVGPAYEQYF. The full variable domain, completed using reference TRBV28 and TRBJ2-7, is DVKVTQSSRYLVKRTGEKVFLECVQDMDHENMFWYRQDPGLGLRLIYFSYDVKMKEKGDIPEGYSVSREKKERFSLILESASTNQTSMYLCASNVGPAYEQYFGPGTRLTVT.

The V call is TRBV11-3, the J call TRBJ2-3, with TRBD1 as a possible D gene (5 bases). V was shortened by 1 base and J by 3 bases, with 11 bases between the two germline ends. Germline values: CDR1 SGHNT, CDR2 YENEEA. This CDR3 comprises 15 residues. The CDR3 region has the DNA TGTGCCAGCAGCTTAGGTCCAGGGCGTACAGATACGCAGTATTTT. Protein product: CASSLGPGRTDTQYF.

CDR3 DNA: TGTGCCGCCGCCCGGGACAATAGCAATCAGCCCCAGCATTTT. Its translation is CAAARDNSNQPQHF. This chain joins TRBV10-3 and TRBJ1-5; D perhaps matches TRBD1 (6 bases). V gave up 11 bases and J gave up 0 bases, with 14 bases separating them. Germline CDR1 is ENHRY and CDR2 is SYGVKD. CDR3 length: 14 residues.

This chain uses TRBV27 with TRBJ1-1; 9 nucleotides agree with TRBD1. The CDR3 consists of 16 residues. Germline CDR1 reads MNHEY; CDR2 reads SMNVEV (reference sequence). Trimming cost V 6 bases and J 6 bases; bases outside gene matches: 14. As DNA, the CDR3 is TGTGCCAGCAGATCATTCGATTACAGGGGGCCGCCTGAAGCTTTCTTT. Protein product: CASRSFDYRGPPEAFF.

The CDR3 nucleotides read TGCAGCGTGGGCGCCGGGACAGGGGGAGAGACCCAGTACTTC. Residues: CSVGAGTGGETQYF. The chain links TRBV29-1 to TRBJ2-5, with 11 bases matching TRBD1. The CDR3 is 14 amino acids. CDR1 is SQVTM and CDR2 is ANQGSEA in the germline V gene. After removal of 6 bases from V and 4 bases from J, the junction contained 7 bases not matched to a gene.

J is TRBJ1-2 and V is TRBV7-9; 7 bases are shared with TRBD1. The CDR3 sequence is 15 residues long. V dropped 3 bases and J dropped 2; count of bases not matched to a gene: 6. Germline CDR1 reads SEHNR; CDR2 reads FQNEAQ (reference sequence). CDR3 nucleotide sequence: TGTGCCAGCAGCTTCGGCAGGGGGTTAAACTATGGCTACACCTTC. It translates to CASSFGRGLNYGYTF.

V is TRBV18 and J is TRBJ1-4; 7 bases are a match to TRBD1. V was clipped by 5 bases and J by 4 bases; unmatched bases: 10. CDR3 size: 16 residues. Germline loops: CDR1 KGHSH, CDR2 LQKENI. The CDR3 DNA is TGTGCCAGCTCAATAAATTACGGGACAGATAATGAAAAACTGTTTTTT. Amino acid sequence: CASSINYGTDNEKLFF.

The rearrangement joins TRBV5-1 to TRBJ1-4, with 9 bases fitting TRBD1. V shed 4 bases and J 8 bases; nucleotides not matched to a gene: 12. Germline V gene data show CDR1 as SGHRS and CDR2 as YFSETQ. The CDR3 loop spans 16 amino acids. CDR3 protein: CASSLTPGQGNEKLFF. The CDR3 coding sequence is TGCGCCAGCAGCCTGACACCGGGACAGGGTAACGAAAAACTGTTTTTT.

The chain uses TRBV3-1 (or the pseudogene TRBV3-2) and TRBJ1-4, with D possibly matching TRBD1 (6 bases). Between the trimmed V and J ends, which lost 4 bases and 8 bases, there was a span of 17 bases. Germline values: CDR1 LGHDT, CDR2 YNNKEL (reference sequence). The CDR3 loop spans 15 amino acids. The CDR3 region is CASSLTRGAWEKLFF. DNA for the CDR3: TGTGCCAGCAGCCTGACCCGGGGGGCATGGGAAAAACTGTTTTTT.

This rearrangement joins TRBV5-1 to TRBJ2-7, with 8 nucleotides matching TRBD1. This CDR3 spans 14 amino acids. The V gene's germline CDR1 is SGHRS and CDR2 YFSETQ. J lost 5 bases, V lost 4 bases, and 8 bases had no gene match. The CDR3 sequence: CASSPDRAANEQYF. The CDR3, as DNA: TGCGCCAGCAGCCCGGACAGGGCGGCCAACGAGCAGTACTTC.

The chain is built from TRBV10-3 and TRBJ1-2; 7 bases are a match to TRBD1. Germline CDR1 is ENHRY and CDR2 is SYGVKD. This CDR3 has 17 residues. V gave up 4 bases and J gave up 4 bases; unmatched junction bases: 15. This CDR3 is CAISVLLVKGAGYGYTF. The CDR3 region has the DNA TGTGCCATCAGTGTACTGCTGGTGAAGGGGGCCGGCTATGGCTACACCTTC.